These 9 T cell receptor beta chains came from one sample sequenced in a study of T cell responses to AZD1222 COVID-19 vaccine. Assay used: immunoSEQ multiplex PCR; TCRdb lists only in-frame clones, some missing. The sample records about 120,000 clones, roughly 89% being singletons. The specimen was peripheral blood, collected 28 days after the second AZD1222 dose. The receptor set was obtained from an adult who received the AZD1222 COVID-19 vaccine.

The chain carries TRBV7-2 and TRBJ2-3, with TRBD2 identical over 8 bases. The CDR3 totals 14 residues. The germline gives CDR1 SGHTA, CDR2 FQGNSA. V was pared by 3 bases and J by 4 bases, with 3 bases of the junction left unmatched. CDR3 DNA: TGTGCCAGCAGCTTGTTGCGGGGGGCAGATACGCAGTATTTT. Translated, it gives CASSLLRGADTQYF.

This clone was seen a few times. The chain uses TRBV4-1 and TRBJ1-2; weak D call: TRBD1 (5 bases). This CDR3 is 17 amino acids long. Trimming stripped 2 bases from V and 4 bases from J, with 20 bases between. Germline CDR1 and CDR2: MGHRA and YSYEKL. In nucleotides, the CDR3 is TGCGCCAGCAGCCAACTAATCCCCGAGAGGGGCGCCTATGGCTACACCTTC. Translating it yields CASSQLIPERGAYGYTF.

In nucleotides, the CDR3 is TGTGCCAGCAGCTTAGTCCAATGGAATGATAGCAATCAGCCCCAGCATTTT. Translated, it gives CASSLVQWNDSNQPQHF. This chain connects TRBV5-8 to TRBJ1-5; D is uncertain. Germline CDR1 reads SGHTS; CDR2 reads YDEGEE. The V gene lost 2 bases and the J gene lost 0 bases, with 15 bases spanning the gap. The length of the CDR3 is 17 residues.

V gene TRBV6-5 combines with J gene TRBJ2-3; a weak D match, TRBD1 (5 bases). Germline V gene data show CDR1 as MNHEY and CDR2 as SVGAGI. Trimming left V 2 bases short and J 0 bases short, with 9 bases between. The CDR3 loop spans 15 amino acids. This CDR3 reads CASSYIWGSTDTQYF. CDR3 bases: TGTGCCAGCAGTTACATCTGGGGCAGCACAGATACGCAGTATTTT.

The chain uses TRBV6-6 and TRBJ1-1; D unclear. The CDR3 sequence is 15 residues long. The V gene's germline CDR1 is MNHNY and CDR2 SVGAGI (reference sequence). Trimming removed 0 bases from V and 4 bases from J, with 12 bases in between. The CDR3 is CASSYSSGRSTEAFF. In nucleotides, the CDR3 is TGTGCCAGCAGTTACTCGTCGGGCAGGAGCACTGAAGCTTTCTTT.

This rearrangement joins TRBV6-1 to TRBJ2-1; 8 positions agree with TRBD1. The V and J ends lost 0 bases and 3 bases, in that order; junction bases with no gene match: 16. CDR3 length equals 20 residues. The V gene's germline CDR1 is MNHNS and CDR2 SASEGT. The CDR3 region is CASSEAEPTMTGALYNEQFF. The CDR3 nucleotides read TGTGCCAGCAGTGAAGCCGAGCCGACAATGACAGGGGCCCTCTACAATGAGCAGTTCTTC.

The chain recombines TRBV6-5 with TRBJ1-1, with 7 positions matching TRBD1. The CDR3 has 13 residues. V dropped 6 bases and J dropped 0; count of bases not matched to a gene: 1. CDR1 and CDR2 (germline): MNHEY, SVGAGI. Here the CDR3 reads CASRQGVNTEAFF. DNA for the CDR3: TGTGCCAGCAGGCAGGGGGTGAACACTGAAGCTTTCTTT.

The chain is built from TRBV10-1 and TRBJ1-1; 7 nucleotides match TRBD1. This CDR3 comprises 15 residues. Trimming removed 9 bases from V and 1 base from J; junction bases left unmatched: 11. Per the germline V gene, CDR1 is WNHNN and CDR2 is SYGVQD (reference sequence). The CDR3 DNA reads TGCGCCAGGCGGCTCTGGGACAGAACGAACACTGAAGCTTTCTTT. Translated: CARRLWDRTNTEAFF.

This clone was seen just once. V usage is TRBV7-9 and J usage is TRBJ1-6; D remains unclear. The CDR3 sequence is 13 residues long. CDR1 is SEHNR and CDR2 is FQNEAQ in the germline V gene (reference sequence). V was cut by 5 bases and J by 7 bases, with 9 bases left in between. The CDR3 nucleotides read TGTGCCAGCAGCAGGCCGGGGAATTCACCCCTCCACTTT. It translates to CASSRPGNSPLHF.